This T cell receptor beta chain emerged from a study of T cells in localized non-small cell lung cancer. Study findings and constraints: Sequencing was restricted to one tumor region; therefore, heterogeneity remains possible. Adjacent lung was found to contain a median roughly 50 of the top 100 tumor clones. Density of T cells in blood, when higher, went with longer overall survival. Uninvolved neighboring lung showed the greatest T cell clonality, exceeding tumor.

This table comes from immunoSEQ multiplex PCR, and its TCRdb copy is limited to in-frame clones, with some not included. This table has over 45,000 clones, around 86% appearing once. Germline-derived CDR1 and CDR2 are SGHDT and YYEEEE. The CDR3 spans 16 residues. The V segment lost 2 bases and the J segment 2 bases; nucleotides outside the gene matches: 8. Regarding this clone: Its antigen remains unknown.

V gene TRBV5-6 combines with J gene TRBJ1-2; 8 bases match TRBD1. Sequencing used PBMCs, obtained before any cancer treatment. The source is a female donor with stage II lung adenocarcinoma. This CDR3 reads CASSFRTGRRNYGYTF. CDR3 DNA: TGTGCCAGCAGCTTTAGGACAGGGCGCAGAAACTATGGCTACACCTTC. The full variable domain, completed using reference TRBV5-6 and TRBJ1-2, is DAGVTQSPTHLIKTRGQQVTLRCSPKSGHDTVSWYQQALGQGPQFIFQYYEEEERQRGNFPDRFSGHQFPNYSSELNVNALLLGDSALYLCASSFRTGRRNYGYTFGSGTRLTVV.